These 17 T cell receptor beta chains came from one sample sequenced in a study of shared clonotypes between healthy human individuals. Profiling relied on immunoSEQ multiplex PCR, and the TCRdb table lists in-frame clones only, not all of them. Of about 2.4 million clones in the sample, 80% to 95% were seen once. Sample: naive CD4+ T cells from PBMCs. Subset reported: CD45RA+ positively selected. The receptors were gathered from a man between 18 and 35 years old in good health. Some clones in this sample may be carry-over from other donors' samples.

This clone was seen once. The chain carries TRBV29-1 and TRBJ2-7; D might be TRBD1 (5 bases). Germline CDR1 reads SQVTM; CDR2 reads ANQGSEA. The V end lost 3 bases, the J end lost 2 bases, and 14 bases lay between the germline ends. This CDR3 is built from 14 residues. The CDR3 loop reads CSVESRQGTYEQYF. The CDR3 DNA sequence: TGCAGCGTTGAGTCCCGCCAGGGAACCTACGAGCAGTACTTC.

V usage is TRBV27 and J usage is TRBJ2-1; TRBD2 matches 8 bases. The V and J ends lost 6 bases and 0 bases, in that order; junction bases with no gene match: 7. The CDR3 is 16 amino acids. Germline V gene lookup returns CDR1 MNHEY and CDR2 SMNVEV (reference sequence). CDR3 in DNA: TGTGCCAGCAGGGATAGGAGCGGGAGCTCCTACAATGAGCAGTTCTTC. Translating gives CASRDRSGSSYNEQFF.

The rearrangement links TRBV21-1 to TRBJ2-1. TRBV21-1 corresponds to a pseudogene. CDR3 length: 16 amino acids. In DNA form, the CDR3 reads TGTGCCAGCAGCATAATGCCCAAAAGCTCCTACAATGAGCAGTTCTTC. It yields the protein CASSIMPKSSYNEQFF.

The chain links TRBV2 to TRBJ2-7, with no clear D. The CDR3 runs to 14 residues. CDR1 is SNHLY, CDR2 FYNNEI, per germline. The V gene lost 2 bases and the J gene lost 0 bases, with 8 bases spanning the gap. The CDR3 DNA reads TGTGCCAGCAGTGAACACAGCAACTCCTACGAGCAGTACTTC. Amino acid sequence: CASSEHSNSYEQYF.

This clone appeared once. This rearrangement joins TRBV27 to TRBJ1-2; D ambiguous. This CDR3 comprises 12 residues. Germline CDR1 reads MNHEY; CDR2 reads SMNVEV (reference sequence). V was trimmed by 4 bases and J by 5 bases, leaving 8 bases between them. The CDR3: CASSSTDYGYTF. CDR3 coding DNA: TGTGCCAGCAGTTCGACTGATTATGGCTACACCTTC.

The J gene is TRBJ2-7, the V gene TRBV28, with 7 nucleotides matching TRBD1. J gave up 3 bases and V 10 bases, and 9 bases lay outside the gene matches. Germline CDR1 and CDR2: MDHEN and SYDVKM. CDR3 length: 13 residues. CDR3 loop: CATNPGQNYEQYF. The DNA for the CDR3 is TGTGCCACCAACCCGGGACAGAACTACGAGCAGTACTTC. The full variable domain, in which reference TRBV28 and TRBJ2-7 provide the parts outside the CDR3, is DVKVTQSSRYLVKRTGEKVFLECVQDMDHENMFWYRQDPGLGLRLIYFSYDVKMKEKGDIPEGYSVSREKKERFSLILESASTNQTSMYLCATNPGQNYEQYFGPGTRLTVT.

The chain links TRBV4-2 to TRBJ1-4; a weak D match, TRBD1 (5 bases). CDR3 length: 15 amino acids. V was shortened by 2 bases and J by 8 bases, with 15 bases between the two germline ends. Per germline, CDR1 LGHNA and CDR2 YNFKEQ. As DNA, the CDR3 is TGTGCCAGCAGCCAATATGTTGGCAGGGAGGAAAAACTGTTTTTT. This translates into CASSQYVGREEKLFF.

The V gene is TRBV15, the J gene TRBJ2-7; 8 positions match TRBD1. V was clipped by 0 bases and J by 8 bases; unmatched bases: 9. CDR1 LNHNV and CDR2 YYDKDF come from the germline V gene (reference sequence). The CDR3 runs to 15 residues. CDR3 protein: CATSRDLTGVSKQYF. In nucleotides, the CDR3 is TGTGCCACCAGCAGAGATTTGACAGGGGTTAGCAAGCAGTACTTC.

The chain's CDR3 is CASSWDRGYEKLFF. In DNA form, the CDR3 reads TGTGCCAGCAGCTGGGACAGGGGGTATGAAAAACTGTTTTTT. The chain has TRBV2 and TRBJ1-4, with 11 bases that match TRBD1. The CDR3 covers 14 residues. CDR1 is SNHLY, CDR2 FYNNEI, per germline. After removal of 6 bases from V and 6 bases from J, the junction contained 3 bases not matched to a gene.

The chain links TRBV27 to TRBJ2-3, with D possibly matching TRBD1 (6 bases). Trimming took 6 bases from V and 2 from J, leaving 15 bases between them. CDR3 length: 15 amino acids. CDR1 and CDR2 (germline): MNHEY, SMNVEV (reference sequence). DNA for the CDR3: TGTGCCAGCAGGAGGGACACGAAAATCACAGATACGCAGTATTTT. It translates to CASRRDTKITDTQYF.

This clone was recorded once. This chain's CDR3 is CASSIAAGSSNTEAFF. In DNA form, the CDR3 reads TGTGCCAGTAGTATCGCAGCAGGGTCATCGAACACTGAAGCTTTCTTT. V gene TRBV19 combines with J gene TRBJ1-1, with D possibly TRBD1 on 5 matching bases. CDR1 LNHDA and CDR2 SQIVND come from the germline V gene (reference sequence). V lost 3 bases to trimming and J lost 1 base, with 15 bases between them. The CDR3 contains 16 residues.

The rearrangement joins TRBV5-4 to TRBJ2-3, with 7 bases matching TRBD2. Germline V gives CDR1 SGHNT, CDR2 YYREEE (reference sequence). J was trimmed by 0 bases and V by 4 bases; bases with no gene match: 8. The CDR3 runs to 16 residues. CDR3: CASSPPGGSSTDTQYF. For the CDR3, the DNA is TGTGCCAGCAGCCCTCCCGGGGGGTCCAGCACAGATACGCAGTATTTT.

This clone was seen just once. This chain links TRBV30 with TRBJ1-4; TRBD1 is a possible D gene (5 bases). Germline lookup yields CDR1 GTSNPN and CDR2 SVGIG (reference sequence). The V end was cut by 4 bases, the J end by 0 bases, with 18 bases between. CDR3 length equals 17 residues. The CDR3 loop reads CAWNRGSPTATNEKLFF. The CDR3 DNA is TGTGCCTGGAACCGGGGCTCCCCGACTGCAACTAATGAAAAACTGTTTTTT. The full variable domain, in which reference TRBV30 and TRBJ1-4 provide the parts outside the CDR3, is SQTIHQWPATLVQPVGSPLSLECTVEGTSNPNLYWYRQAAGRGLQLLFYSVGIGQISSEVPQNLSASRPQDRQFILSSKKLLLSDSGFYLCAWNRGSPTATNEKLFFGSGTQLSVL.

This clone was counted a few times. This chain links TRBV9 with TRBJ1-1; 7 bases fit TRBD1. CDR3 size: 14 residues. Germline V gene data show CDR1 as SGDLS and CDR2 as YYNGEE. Trimming took 4 bases from V and 6 from J; bases not matched to a gene: 9. CDR3 amino acids: CASSMETGQPEAFF. The CDR3 nucleotides read TGTGCCAGCAGCATGGAGACAGGGCAGCCTGAAGCTTTCTTT.

The chain links TRBV18 to TRBJ1-5; D perhaps matches TRBD1 (6 bases). V lost 2 bases to trimming and J lost 0 bases, with 23 bases between them. This CDR3 region has 20 residues. Per the germline V gene, CDR1 is KGHSH and CDR2 is LQKENI. The CDR3 DNA follows: TGTGCCAGCTCACCATTCCGATCTGGAGACAGGACGGGTAGCAATCAGCCCCAGCATTTT. Residues: CASSPFRSGDRTGSNQPQHF.

V usage is TRBV27 and J usage is TRBJ1-1; D ambiguous. Germline CDR1 MNHEY, CDR2 SMNVEV (reference sequence). This CDR3 region has 14 residues. V dropped 2 bases and J dropped 0 bases, with 7 bases sitting between them. The CDR3, as DNA: TGTGCCAGCAGTTTAAACAGACTGAACACTGAAGCTTTCTTT. It specifies CASSLNRLNTEAFF.

The rearrangement joins TRBV7-9 to TRBJ1-1; D remains unclear. Germline CDR1 SEHNR, CDR2 FQNEAQ (reference sequence). The CDR3 sequence is 11 residues long. Deletions cut 5 bases from V and 8 bases from J, with 9 bases between. The CDR3 is CASSLLAEAFF. CDR3 nucleotide sequence: TGTGCCAGCAGCCTACTAGCAGAAGCTTTCTTT.